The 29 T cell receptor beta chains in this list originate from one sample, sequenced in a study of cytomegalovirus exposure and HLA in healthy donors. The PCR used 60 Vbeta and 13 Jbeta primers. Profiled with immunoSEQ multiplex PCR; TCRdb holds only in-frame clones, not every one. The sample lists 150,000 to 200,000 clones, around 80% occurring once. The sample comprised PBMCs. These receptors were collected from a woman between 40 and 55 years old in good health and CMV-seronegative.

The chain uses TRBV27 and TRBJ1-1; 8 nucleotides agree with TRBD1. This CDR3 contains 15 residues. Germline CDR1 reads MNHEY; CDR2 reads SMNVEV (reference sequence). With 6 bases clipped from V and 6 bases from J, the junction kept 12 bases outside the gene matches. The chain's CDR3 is CASSLLRTGRAEAFF. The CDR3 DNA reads TGTGCCAGCAGCCTCCTTCGGACAGGGCGCGCTGAAGCTTTCTTT.

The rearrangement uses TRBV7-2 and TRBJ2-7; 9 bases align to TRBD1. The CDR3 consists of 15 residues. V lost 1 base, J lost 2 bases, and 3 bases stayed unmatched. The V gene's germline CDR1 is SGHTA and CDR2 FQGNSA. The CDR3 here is CASSLEWDRAYEQYF. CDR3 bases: TGTGCCAGCAGCTTAGAGTGGGACAGGGCCTACGAGCAGTACTTC.

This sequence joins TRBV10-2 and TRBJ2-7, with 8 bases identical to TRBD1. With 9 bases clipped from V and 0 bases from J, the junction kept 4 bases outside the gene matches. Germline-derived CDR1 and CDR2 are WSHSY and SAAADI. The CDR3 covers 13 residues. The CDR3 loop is CASSGGYSYEQYF. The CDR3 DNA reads TGCGCCAGTTCAGGGGGCTACTCCTACGAGCAGTACTTC.

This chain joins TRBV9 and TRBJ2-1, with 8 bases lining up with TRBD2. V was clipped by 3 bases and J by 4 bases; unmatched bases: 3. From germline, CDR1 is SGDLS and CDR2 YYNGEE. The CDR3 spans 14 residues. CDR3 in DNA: TGTGCCAGCAGCGCTAGCGGGTCTTACAATGAGCAGTTCTTC. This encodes CASSASGSYNEQFF.

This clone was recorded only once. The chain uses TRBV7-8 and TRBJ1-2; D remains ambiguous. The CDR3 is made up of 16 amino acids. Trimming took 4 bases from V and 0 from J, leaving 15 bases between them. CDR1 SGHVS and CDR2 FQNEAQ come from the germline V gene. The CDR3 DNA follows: TGTGCCAGCAGCTGGCATAGACTACAGCCTAACTATGGCTACACCTTC. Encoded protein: CASSWHRLQPNYGYTF. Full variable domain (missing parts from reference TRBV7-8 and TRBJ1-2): GAGVSQSPRYKVAKRGQDVALRCDPISGHVSLFWYQQALGQGPEFLTYFQNEAQLDKSGLPSDRFFAERPEGSVSTLKIQRTQQEDSAVYLCASSWHRLQPNYGYTFGSGTRLTVV.

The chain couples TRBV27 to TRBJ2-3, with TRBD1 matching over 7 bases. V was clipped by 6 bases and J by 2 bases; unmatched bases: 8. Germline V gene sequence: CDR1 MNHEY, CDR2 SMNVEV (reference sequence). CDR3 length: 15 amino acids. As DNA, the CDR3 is TGTGCCAGCAGCCGCACAGGGGTGCACACAGATACGCAGTATTTT. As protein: CASSRTGVHTDTQYF.

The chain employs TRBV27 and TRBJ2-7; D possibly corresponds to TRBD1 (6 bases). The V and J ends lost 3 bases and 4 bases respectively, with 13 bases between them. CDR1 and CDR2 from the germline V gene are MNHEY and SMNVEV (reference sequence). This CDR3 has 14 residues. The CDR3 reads CASSLSGAKYEQYF. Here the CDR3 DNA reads TGTGCCAGCAGTTTGTCAGGGGCGAAGTACGAGCAGTACTTC.

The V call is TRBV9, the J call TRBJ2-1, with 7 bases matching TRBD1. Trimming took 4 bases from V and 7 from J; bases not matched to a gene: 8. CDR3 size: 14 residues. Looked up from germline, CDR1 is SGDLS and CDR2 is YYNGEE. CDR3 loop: CASSLGGLGNEQFF. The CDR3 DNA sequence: TGTGCCAGCAGCCTAGGGGGCCTCGGTAATGAGCAGTTCTTC.

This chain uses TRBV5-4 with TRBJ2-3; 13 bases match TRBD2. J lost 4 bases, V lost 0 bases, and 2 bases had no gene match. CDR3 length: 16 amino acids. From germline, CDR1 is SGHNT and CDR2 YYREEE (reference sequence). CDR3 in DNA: TGTGCCAGCAGCTTGGAACTAGCGGGGGGGTCAGATACGCAGTATTTT. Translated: CASSLELAGGSDTQYF.

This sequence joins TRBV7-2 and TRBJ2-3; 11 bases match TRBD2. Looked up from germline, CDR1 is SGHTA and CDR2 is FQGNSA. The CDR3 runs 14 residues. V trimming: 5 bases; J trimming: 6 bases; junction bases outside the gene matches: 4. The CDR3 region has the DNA TGTGCCAGCAGCCCCCGGACTAGCGGGGATACGCAGTATTTT. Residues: CASSPRTSGDTQYF.

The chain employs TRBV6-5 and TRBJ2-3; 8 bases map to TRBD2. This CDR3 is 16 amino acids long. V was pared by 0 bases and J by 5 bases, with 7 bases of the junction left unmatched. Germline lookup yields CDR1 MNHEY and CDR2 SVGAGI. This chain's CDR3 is CASSYSSRGGLDTQYF. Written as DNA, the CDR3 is TGTGCCAGCAGTTACTCGTCCCGGGGGGGCTTAGATACGCAGTATTTT.

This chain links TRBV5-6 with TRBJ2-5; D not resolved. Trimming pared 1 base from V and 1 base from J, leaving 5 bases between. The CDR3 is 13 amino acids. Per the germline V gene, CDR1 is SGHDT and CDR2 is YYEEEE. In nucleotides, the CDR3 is TGTGCCAGCAGCTTGCCACTCCAAGAGACCCAGTACTTC. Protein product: CASSLPLQETQYF.

CDR3 residues: CASSPLRGIGDNEQFF. CDR3 nucleotide sequence: TGTGCCAGCAGCCCGCTACGGGGGATTGGCGACAATGAGCAGTTCTTC. V and J are TRBV7-9 and TRBJ2-1; the D gene is possibly TRBD2 (6 bases). Germline lookup yields CDR1 SEHNR and CDR2 FQNEAQ (reference sequence). The CDR3 covers 16 residues. V was cut by 5 bases and J by 5 bases, with 19 bases left in between. The full variable domain, with the rest looked up from reference TRBV7-9 and TRBJ2-1, is DTGVSQNPRHKITKRGQNVTFRCDPISEHNRLYWYRQTLGQGPEFLTYFQNEAQLEKSRLLSDRFSAERPKGSFSTLEIQRTEQGDSAMYLCASSPLRGIGDNEQFFGPGTRLTVL.

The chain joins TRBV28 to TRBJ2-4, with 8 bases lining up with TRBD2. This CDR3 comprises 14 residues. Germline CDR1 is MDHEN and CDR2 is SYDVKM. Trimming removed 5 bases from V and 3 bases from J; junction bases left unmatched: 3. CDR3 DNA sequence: TGTGCCAGCAGTACCGGGACTAGCAAAAACATTCAGTACTTC. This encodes CASSTGTSKNIQYF.

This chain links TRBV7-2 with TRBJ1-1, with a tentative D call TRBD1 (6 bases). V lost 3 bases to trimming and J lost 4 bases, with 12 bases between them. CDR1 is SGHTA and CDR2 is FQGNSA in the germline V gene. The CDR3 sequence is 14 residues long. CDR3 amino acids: CASSFHRVSTEAFF. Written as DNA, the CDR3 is TGTGCCAGCAGCTTCCACAGGGTAAGCACTGAAGCTTTCTTT.

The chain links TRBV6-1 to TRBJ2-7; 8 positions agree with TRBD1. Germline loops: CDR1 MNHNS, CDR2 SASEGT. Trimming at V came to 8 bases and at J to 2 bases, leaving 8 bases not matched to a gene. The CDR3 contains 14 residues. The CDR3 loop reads CASERTGSAYEQYF. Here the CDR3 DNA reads TGTGCCAGCGAGAGGACAGGGTCGGCCTACGAGCAGTACTTC.

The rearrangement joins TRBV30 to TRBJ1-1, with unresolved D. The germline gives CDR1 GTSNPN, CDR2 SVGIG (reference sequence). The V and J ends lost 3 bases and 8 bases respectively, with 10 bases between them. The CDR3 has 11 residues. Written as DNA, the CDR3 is TGTGCCTGGAGCTTCCAGGTCGAAGCTTTCTTT. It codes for CAWSFQVEAFF.

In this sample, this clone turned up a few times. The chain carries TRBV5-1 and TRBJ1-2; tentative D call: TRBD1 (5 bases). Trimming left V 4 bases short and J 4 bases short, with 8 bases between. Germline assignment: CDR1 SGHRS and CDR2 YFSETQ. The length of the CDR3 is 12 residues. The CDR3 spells CASSGGVYGYTF. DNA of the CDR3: TGCGCCAGCAGCGGGGGGGTCTATGGCTACACCTTC.

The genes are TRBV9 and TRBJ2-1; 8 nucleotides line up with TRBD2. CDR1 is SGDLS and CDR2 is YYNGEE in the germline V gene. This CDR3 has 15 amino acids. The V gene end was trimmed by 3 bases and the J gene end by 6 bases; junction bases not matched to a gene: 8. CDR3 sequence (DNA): TGTGCCAGCAGCGGAGCCGGGACTAGAGGCAATGAGCAGTTCTTC. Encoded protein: CASSGAGTRGNEQFF.

CDR3: CASSSLGQSNTGELFF. CDR3 sequence (DNA): TGTGCCAGCAGCTCCCTCGGACAGTCGAACACCGGGGAGCTGTTTTTT. The chain employs TRBV27 and TRBJ2-2; D might be TRBD1 (6 bases). V shed 6 bases and J shed 0 bases, with 14 bases lying between them. CDR1 and CDR2 (germline): MNHEY, SMNVEV (reference sequence). This CDR3 comprises 16 residues.

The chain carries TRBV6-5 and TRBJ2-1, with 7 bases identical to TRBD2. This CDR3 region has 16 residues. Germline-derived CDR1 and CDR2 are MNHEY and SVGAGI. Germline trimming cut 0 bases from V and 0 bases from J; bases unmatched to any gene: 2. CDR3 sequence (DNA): TGTGCCAGCAGTTACTCGGGCGGGAGCTCCTACAATGAGCAGTTCTTC. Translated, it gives CASSYSGGSSYNEQFF.

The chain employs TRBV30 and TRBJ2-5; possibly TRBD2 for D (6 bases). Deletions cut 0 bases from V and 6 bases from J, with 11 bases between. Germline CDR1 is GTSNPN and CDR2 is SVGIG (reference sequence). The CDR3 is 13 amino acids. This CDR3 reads CAWSVAGGQTQYF. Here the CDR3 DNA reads TGTGCCTGGAGTGTAGCCGGGGGACAGACCCAGTACTTC.

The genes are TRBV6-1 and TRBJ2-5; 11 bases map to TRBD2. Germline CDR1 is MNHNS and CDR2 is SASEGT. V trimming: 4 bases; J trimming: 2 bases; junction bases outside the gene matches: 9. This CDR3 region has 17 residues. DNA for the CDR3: TGTGCCAGCAGTGCCTTATCCGGGACTAGCGGACAAGAGACCCAGTACTTC. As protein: CASSALSGTSGQETQYF.

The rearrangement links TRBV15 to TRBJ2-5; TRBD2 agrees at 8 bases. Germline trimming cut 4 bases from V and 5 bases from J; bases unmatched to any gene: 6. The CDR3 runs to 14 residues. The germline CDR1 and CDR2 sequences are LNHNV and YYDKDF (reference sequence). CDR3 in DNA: TGTGCCACCAGCAATAGCGGGGCGGGGGAGACCCAGTACTTC. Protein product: CATSNSGAGETQYF.

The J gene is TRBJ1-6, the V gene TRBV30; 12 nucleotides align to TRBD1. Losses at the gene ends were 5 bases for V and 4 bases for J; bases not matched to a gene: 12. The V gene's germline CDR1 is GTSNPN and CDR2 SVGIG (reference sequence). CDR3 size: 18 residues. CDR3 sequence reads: CAWLPPGTGGGYNSPLHF. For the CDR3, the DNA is TGTGCCTGGCTTCCTCCAGGGACAGGGGGCGGTTATAATTCACCCCTCCACTTT.

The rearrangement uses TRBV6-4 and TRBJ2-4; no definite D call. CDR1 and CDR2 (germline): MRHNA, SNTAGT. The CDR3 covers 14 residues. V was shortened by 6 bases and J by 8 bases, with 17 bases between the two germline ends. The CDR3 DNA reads TGTGCCAGCAGGGGCCGGTTCTACAGTGACATTCAGTACTTC. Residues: CASRGRFYSDIQYF.

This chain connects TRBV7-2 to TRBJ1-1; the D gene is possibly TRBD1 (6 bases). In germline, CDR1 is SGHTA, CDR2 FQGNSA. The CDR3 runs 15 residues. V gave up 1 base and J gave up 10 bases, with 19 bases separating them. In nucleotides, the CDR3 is TGTGCCAGCAGCTTAGTAATGCAGGGGCGAGGGGCAGCTTTCTTT. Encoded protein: CASSLVMQGRGAAFF.

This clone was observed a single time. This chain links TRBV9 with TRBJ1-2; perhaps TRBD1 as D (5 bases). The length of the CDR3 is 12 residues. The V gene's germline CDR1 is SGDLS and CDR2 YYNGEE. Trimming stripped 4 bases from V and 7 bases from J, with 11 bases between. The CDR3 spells CASSSRVGGYTF. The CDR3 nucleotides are TGTGCCAGCAGCTCCAGGGTTGGTGGCTACACCTTC.

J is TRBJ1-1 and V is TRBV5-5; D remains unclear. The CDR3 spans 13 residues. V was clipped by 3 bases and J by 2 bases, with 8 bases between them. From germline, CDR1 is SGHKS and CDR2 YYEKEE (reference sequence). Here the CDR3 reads CASSSVYNTEAFF. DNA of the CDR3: TGTGCCAGCAGCTCAGTTTATAACACTGAAGCTTTCTTT.